A selection of T cell receptor beta chains follows, all from one sample in a study of CD8+CD57+ T cells in acquired aplastic anemia. MiXCR was run by TCRdb on the reads, yielding one entry per CDR3 protein. The table has about 180,000 distinct CDR3 sequences, approximately 48% seen once. Sequencing was done on a sample of sorted CD4+, CD8+, or CD8+CD57+ T cells (not recorded which) from PBMCs. Source of these receptors: a human donor with aplastic anemia. CDR3s include the opening cysteine and the closing phenylalanine or tryptophan. The D gene is left open where the match is weak. Clone size appears in some rows only: once, few, many, or a class for an expanded clone.

D gene | clone size | J gene | V gene | CDR3 DNA | CDR3 protein
NA | NA | TRBJ1-6 | TRBV7-2 | TGTGCCAGCAGACCGCCGGGGGGGTTCGGCTCACCCCTCCACTTT | CASRPPGGFGSPLHF
NA | many | TRBJ1-5 | TRBV25-1 | TGTGCCAGCAGTCTCGGGAAGGGCAATCAGCCCCAGCATTTT | CASSLGKGNQPQHF
NA | many | TRBJ2-3 | TRBV7-9 | TGTGCCAGCTCGGGGGGCACAGATACGCAGTATTTT | CASSGGTDTQYF
NA | NA | TRBJ2-1 | TRBV5-1 | TGCGCCAGCAGCCGGGCGATTGAGCAGTTCTTC | CASSRAIEQFF
TRBD1 | NA | TRBJ2-5 | TRBV14 | TGTGCCAGCAGCCTCGGTTCCAGGGGGGAGACCCAGTACTTC | CASSLGSRGETQYF
NA | NA | TRBJ2-3 | TRBV7-3 | TGTGCCTCGCAAGGCGGGCTGGCAGATACGCAGTATTTT | CASQGGLADTQYF
TRBD2 | NA | TRBJ2-1 | TRBV10-3 | TGTGCCATCAGTGAGTCGAAACTAGCGGGGGGGCCTGGCGAGCAGTTCTTC | CAISESKLAGGPGEQFF
NA | many | TRBJ1-5 | TRBV2 | TGTGCCGGGGGGACGGTCGGCAATCAGCCCCAGCATTTT | CAGGTVGNQPQHF
NA | NA | TRBJ1-2 | TRBV7-3 | TGTGCCAGCAGCCTCGACCCTAACAATCCCTATGGCTACACCTTC | CASSLDPNNPYGYTF
NA | NA | TRBJ2-3 | TRBV29-1 | TGCAGCGCTGGCGGGGCGGCTGGAGATACGCAGTATTTT | CSAGGAAGDTQYF
NA | few | TRBJ2-3 | TRBV10-1 | TGCGCCAGCAGTGAGTCTAGCGGAAAAACAGATACGCAGTATTTT | CASSESSGKTDTQYF
NA | few | TRBJ2-7 | TRBV2 | TGTGCCAGCAGAGGGATCAGGGTTTCCTACGAGCAGTACTTC | CASRGIRVSYEQYF
NA | NA | TRBJ1-1 | TRBV30 | TGTGCCTGGAGTCCGGGGGGCGTGAACACTGAAGCTTTCTTT | CAWSPGGVNTEAFF
TRBD1 | NA | TRBJ1-1 | TRBV6-1 | TGTGCCAGTACTAGACAGGGGATGGCTGAAGCTTTCTTT | CASTRQGMAEAFF
NA | NA | TRBJ2-2 | TRBV19 | TGTGCCAGTAGTATGGCCAGACTAAACACCGGGGAGCTGTTTTTT | CASSMARLNTGELFF
NA | once | TRBJ2-2 | TRBV2 | TGTGCCAGCAGTCCTCAGGGTCACGGGGAGCTGTTTTTT | CASSPQGHGELFF
TRBD1 | NA | TRBJ2-7 | TRBV7-8 | TGTGCCAGCAGTCCCCGGGACAGGGGATCCGAGCAGTACTTC | CASSPRDRGSEQYF
NA | NA | TRBJ2-3 | TRBV7-3 | TGTGCCAGCAGCTTAGACTTCGGGACGCAGTATTTT | CASSLDFGTQYF
TRBD1 | NA | TRBJ1-4 | TRBV2 | TGTGCCAGCAGTGAGCAGGGACAGGGTATAGGAAAACTGTTTTTT | CASSEQGQGIGKLFF
NA | NA | TRBJ2-3 | TRBV29-1 | TGCAGCGCTCAATCCCCCTTGTGGAGCGGGTGCACAGATACGCAGTATTTT | CSAQSPLWSGCTDTQYF
NA | few | TRBJ2-3 | TRBV10-3 | TGTGCCATCAAAGCCTCTAGCACAGATACGCAGTATTTT | CAIKASSTDTQYF
NA | many | TRBJ2-7 | TRBV29-1 | TGCAGCGCCCGAAGGGGGGGCTCCTACGAGCAGTACTTC | CSARRGGSYEQYF
NA | few | TRBJ2-3 | TRBV9 | TGTGCCAGCAGCGATCTGGATGGAGATACGCAGTATTTT | CASSDLDGDTQYF
NA | NA | TRBJ2-1 | TRBV3-1 | TGTGCCAGCAGCCGCGGAGGCGGTAGCTCCTACAATGAGCAGTTCTTC | CASSRGGGSSYNEQFF
TRBD2 | NA | TRBJ2-5 | TRBV5-6 | TGTGCCAGCAGCTGGCAAGCGGGGTGGCAAGAGACCCAGTACTTC | CASSWQAGWQETQYF
NA | NA | TRBJ1-4 | TRBV10-3 | TGTGCCATCAGTGACCTGCAGGGAGCTAATGAAAAACTGTTTTTT | CAISDLQGANEKLFF
NA | once | TRBJ2-7 | TRBV19 | TGTGCCAGTAGTAGCGCCGGGACAAAATACGAGCAGTACTTC | CASSSAGTKYEQYF
TRBD2 | NA | TRBJ2-1 | TRBV28 | TGTGCCAGCAGTCCGCTGATTAGCGGGAGCCCGTCCTACAATGAGCAGTTCTTC | CASSPLISGSPSYNEQFF
TRBD2 | many | TRBJ2-1 | TRBV7-6 | TGTGCCAGCAGCGGAGCGGGGGGGTGGAATGAGCAGTTCTTC | CASSGAGGWNEQFF
TRBD1 | many | TRBJ2-3 | TRBV12-3/TRBV12-4 | TGTGCCAGCAGCCCTCTCGGACAGGCATCAGATACGCAGTATTTT | CASSPLGQASDTQYF
NA | few | TRBJ2-3 | TRBV11-1 | TGTGCCAGCAGCTTAATAGCGAGGAGCACAGATACGCAGTATTTT | CASSLIARSTDTQYF
TRBD1 | once | TRBJ2-7 | TRBV7-2 | TGTGCCAGCAGCTTGGGACAGAGTAGCTCCTACGAGCAGTACTTC | CASSLGQSSSYEQYF
NA | NA | TRBJ1-2 | TRBV28 | TGTGCCAGCAGTCTCAGGGAAACTGGCTACACCTTC | CASSLRETGYTF
NA | many | TRBJ1-2 | TRBV20-1 | TGCAGTGCTAGAAATAGGGGCGAGGTACAGGCGAATGGCTACACCTTC | CSARNRGEVQANGYTF
NA | NA | TRBJ1-3 | TRBV19 | TGTGCCAGTAGCATTGGTACCGGGACTGGAAACACCATATATTTT | CASSIGTGTGNTIYF
TRBD1 | NA | TRBJ1-6 | TRBV20-1 | TGCAGTGGGAACGGGACAGCGTATAATTCACCCCTCCACTTT | CSGNGTAYNSPLHF
NA | NA | TRBJ2-2 | TRBV10-3 | TGTGCCAGCACTCGAAGGACAGACGCTAACACCGGGGAGCTGTTTTTT | CASTRRTDANTGELFF
NA | many | TRBJ1-2 | TRBV6-1 | TGTGCCAGCAGTGACGTCTATGGCTACACCTTC | CASSDVYGYTF
NA | NA | TRBJ1-6 | TRBV9 | TGTGCCAGCAGCCCCCGACAGTTT | CASSPRQF
NA | NA | TRBJ1-5 | TRBV7-9 | TGTGCCAGCAGCCCAGGGATATCTCAGCCCCAGCATTTT | CASSPGISQPQHF
TRBD1 | NA | TRBJ2-2 | TRBV19 | TGTGCCACCCGGGACAGGGGGCCCGGGGAGCTGTTTTTT | CATRDRGPGELFF
NA | NA | TRBJ2-7 | TRBV2 | TGTGTCAGCAGGCTGGACAGTTTTTACGTTGACGAGCAGTACTTC | CVSRLDSFYVDEQYF
NA | NA | TRBJ2-7 | TRBV2 | TGTGCCAGCACCTTTTCCAGGGCCTACGAGCAGTACTTC | CASTFSRAYEQYF
NA | few | TRBJ1-1 | TRBV15 | TGTGCCACCAGCAGAGACAGGAAGGCTTTCTTT | CATSRDRKAFF
NA | NA | TRBJ1-5 | TRBV2 | TGTGCCAGCAGTGAGGTCAGTTCGTATCAGCCCCAGCATTTT | CASSEVSSYQPQHF